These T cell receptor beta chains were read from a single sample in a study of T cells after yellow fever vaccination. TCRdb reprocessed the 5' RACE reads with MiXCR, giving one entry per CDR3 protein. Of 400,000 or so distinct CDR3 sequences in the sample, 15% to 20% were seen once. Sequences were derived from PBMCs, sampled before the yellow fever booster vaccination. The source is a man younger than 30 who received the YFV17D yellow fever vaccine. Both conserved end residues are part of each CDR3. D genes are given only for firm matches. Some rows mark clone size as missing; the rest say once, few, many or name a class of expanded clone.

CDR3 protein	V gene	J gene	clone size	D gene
CAISRPISSYNEQFF	TRBV6-1	TRBJ2-1	few	-
CACDSRSTNEKLFF	TRBV23-1	TRBJ1-4	once	-
CSARAGWTGNEQFF	TRBV20-1	TRBJ2-1	few	TRBD1
CASSSSGGSEQFF	TRBV6-6	TRBJ2-1	few	-
CASSPYGAYVDTQYF	TRBV7-9	TRBJ2-3	few	-
CASSYSKAGGRRRYF	TRBV6-5	TRBJ2-3	-	TRBD2
CASSLMTGAYGYTF	TRBV7-2	TRBJ1-2	few	TRBD1
CASSLSGSSEAFF	TRBV27	TRBJ1-1	few	-
CASSLLGFKGTDTQYF	TRBV5-1	TRBJ2-3	few	-
CASSLASSEAFF	TRBV7-9	TRBJ1-1	-	-
CSVVRAGEYEQYF	TRBV29-1	TRBJ2-7	-	-
CASSRWGVNNSNQPQHF	TRBV7-9	TRBJ1-5	few	-
CASSFHRDTEAFF	TRBV7-2	TRBJ1-1	many	-
CASSGQGSQQETQYF	TRBV7-9	TRBJ2-5	-	TRBD1
CAGTSSASSPLHF	TRBV6-1	TRBJ1-6	many	-
CASSQYRGRDTEAFF	TRBV7-9	TRBJ1-1	-	TRBD1
CASTLRSGTGGTGELFF	TRBV5-4	TRBJ2-2	-	TRBD1
CSAQTGGLGYTF	TRBV29-1	TRBJ1-2	-	TRBD1
CASSQVPGDDEQFF	TRBV4-1	TRBJ2-1	few	-
CSASFAGNNYIQYF	TRBV20-1	TRBJ2-4	-	-
CASSPVVGAALSNYGYTF	TRBV27	TRBJ1-2	few	-
CASRGGGQPQHF	TRBV6-1	TRBJ1-5	few	-
CATSDSRQGNDEQYF	TRBV24-1	TRBJ2-7	few	TRBD1
CASSPLWRGNHEQYF	TRBV5-8	TRBJ2-7	-	-
CASSLNGGGGIGYTF	TRBV7-2	TRBJ1-2	-	-
CAAERQGAHTDTQYF	TRBV24-1	TRBJ2-3	few	TRBD1